This T cell receptor beta chain derives from a study of cytomegalovirus exposure and HLA in healthy donors (dated by TCRdb to the late 2010s). Context from the whole study: The 666 repertoires of the first cohort and the roughly 110 validation repertoires were produced on the same platform, according to a later analysis. The study aimed to test whether signatures of past pathogen exposure could be identified by cataloging public T cell receptors. Along with the approximately 650-subject first cohort, a separate validation cohort of about 110 different subjects was used. High-throughput TCR immunosequencing, statistical association of individual TCRs with disease status, and machine learning were combined to predict cytomegalovirus infection status. The research as a whole found: While some public TCRs were present in many individuals, most TCR sequences turned up only very rarely across donors. A later analysis found that TCRs clustered in the first cohort also tended to co-occur in the 100 to 150 validation repertoires, with approximately 95% of cluster scores above 0. All 120 or so repertoires were used to score co-occurrence in the validation cohort in a later analysis, because that analysis had no HLA typing for the cohort. A total of some 180 TCR beta chains were listed by the study as associated with cytomegalovirus. The authors suggested that the approach could potentially be extended to other disease states and immunological phenotypes. A few of the identified cytomegalovirus-associated TCR beta chains were confirmed in vitro to be specific for cytomegalovirus antigens. The classifier was reported to diagnose cytomegalovirus status with high specificity and sensitivity in both the original and validation cohorts.

V is cut back by 5 bases and J by 8 bases, with 5 bases in the junction unmatched. Per the germline V gene (reference sequence), WNHNN is the CDR1 and SYGVQD is the CDR2. The cysteine opens and the phenylalanine closes a CDR3 of 14 amino acids. CDR3 DNA only is kept here, 42 bases in frame from base 1. Library preparation was by the immunoSEQ multiplex PCR assay. The authors' pipeline ran thus. To diagnose cytomegalovirus status from the catalog of TCR beta chain sequences, a statistical classification framework was built. The clones in this table, taken by TCRdb from immuneACCESS, are in-frame only. Not every clone is retained; where verified, under half of the shortfall comes from an unresolved V gene, and the cause of the rest is unknown. V, J and clone size are those of that table, while D and trimming were read from the DNA. The sample yields about 98,000 clones; about 90% were counted once. In total, the top ten clones hold around 6.3% of the sample.

A word on this clone: This receptor's antigen is unknown. No quality values exist for individual bases; no much larger clone is one base distant.

Separate from the approximately 670-subject first cohort, the validation cohort of more than 90 subjects was the group to which the donors belonged. The V gene is TRBV10-1 and the J gene is TRBJ1-4, with 10 middle bases fitting TRBD1. The sample consisted of PBMCs. This receptor was taken from a man aged 18 to 30 in good health and CMV-seropositive. The DNA is TGCGCCAGCAGTCCCGGGACAGGGGAGGAAAAACTGTTTTTT. This is translated as CASSPGTGEEKLFF.